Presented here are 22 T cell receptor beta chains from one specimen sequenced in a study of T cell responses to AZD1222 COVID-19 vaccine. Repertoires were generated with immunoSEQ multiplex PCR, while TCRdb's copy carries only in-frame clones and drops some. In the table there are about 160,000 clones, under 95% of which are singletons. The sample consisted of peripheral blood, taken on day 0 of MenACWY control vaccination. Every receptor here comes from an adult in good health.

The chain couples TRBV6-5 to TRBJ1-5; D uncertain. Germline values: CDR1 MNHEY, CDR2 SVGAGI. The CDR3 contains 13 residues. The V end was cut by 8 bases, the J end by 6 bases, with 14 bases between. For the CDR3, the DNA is TGTGCCAGCGGGCAGAGATCGAGTCAGCCCCAGCATTTT. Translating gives CASGQRSSQPQHF.

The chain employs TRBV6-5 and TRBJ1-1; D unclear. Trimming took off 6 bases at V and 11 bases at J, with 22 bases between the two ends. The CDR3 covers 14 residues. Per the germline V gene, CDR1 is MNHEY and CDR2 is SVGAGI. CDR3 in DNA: TGTGCCAGCAGCGCGGGCCATACCAACCCGCGGGCTTTCTTT. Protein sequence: CASSAGHTNPRAFF.

CDR3 sequence: CASSLAGRQNSPLHF. CDR3 nucleotides: TGTGCCAGCAGCTTAGCGGGACGGCAGAATTCACCCCTCCACTTT. The V gene is TRBV7-2, the J gene TRBJ1-6; possible D gene TRBD1, 5 bases. Trimming took off 0 bases at V and 7 bases at J, with 10 bases between the two ends. Germline V gives CDR1 SGHTA, CDR2 FQGNSA. The CDR3 has 15 residues.

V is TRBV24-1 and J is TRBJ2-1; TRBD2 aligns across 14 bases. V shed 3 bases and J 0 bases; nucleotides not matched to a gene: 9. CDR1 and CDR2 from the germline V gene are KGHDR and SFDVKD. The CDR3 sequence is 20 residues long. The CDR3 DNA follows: TGTGCCACCAGTGATCCACCGGGACTAGCGGGAGAATACTCCTACAATGAGCAGTTCTTC. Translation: CATSDPPGLAGEYSYNEQFF.

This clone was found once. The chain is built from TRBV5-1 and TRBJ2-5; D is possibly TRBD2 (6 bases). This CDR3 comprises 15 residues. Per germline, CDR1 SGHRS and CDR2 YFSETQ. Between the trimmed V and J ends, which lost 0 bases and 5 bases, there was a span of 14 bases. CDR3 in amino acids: CASSLAYGRDETQYF. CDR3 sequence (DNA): TGCGCCAGCAGCTTGGCCTACGGGAGAGACGAGACCCAGTACTTC.

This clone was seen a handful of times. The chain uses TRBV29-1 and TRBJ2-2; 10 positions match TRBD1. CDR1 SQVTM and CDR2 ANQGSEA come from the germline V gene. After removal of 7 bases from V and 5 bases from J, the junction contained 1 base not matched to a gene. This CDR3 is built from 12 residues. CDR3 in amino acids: CSAGQGTGELFF. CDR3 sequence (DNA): TGCAGCGCGGGACAGGGGACCGGGGAGCTGTTTTTT.

The CDR3 loop reads CASSSPGTPLREQYF. The CDR3 DNA is TGTGCCAGCAGTTCCCCCGGGACACCACTGAGGGAGCAGTACTTC. The rearrangement uses TRBV28 and TRBJ2-7; maybe TRBD1 (6 bases). V lost 4 bases, J lost 7 bases, and 20 bases lay in between. The V gene's germline CDR1 is MDHEN and CDR2 SYDVKM. This CDR3 comprises 15 residues.

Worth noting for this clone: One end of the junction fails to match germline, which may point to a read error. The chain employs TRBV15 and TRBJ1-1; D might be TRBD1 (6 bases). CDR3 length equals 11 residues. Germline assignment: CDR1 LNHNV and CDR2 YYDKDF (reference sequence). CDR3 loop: CATSRDADSYF. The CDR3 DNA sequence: TGTGCCACCAGCAGAGATGCGGACAGCTACTTT.

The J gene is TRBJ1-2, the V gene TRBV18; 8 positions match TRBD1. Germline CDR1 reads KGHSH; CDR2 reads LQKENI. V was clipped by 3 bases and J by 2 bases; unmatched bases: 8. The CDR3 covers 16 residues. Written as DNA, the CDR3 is TGTGCCAGCTCACCCGTCCTGGGACAGGCCAACTATGGCTACACCTTC. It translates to CASSPVLGQANYGYTF.

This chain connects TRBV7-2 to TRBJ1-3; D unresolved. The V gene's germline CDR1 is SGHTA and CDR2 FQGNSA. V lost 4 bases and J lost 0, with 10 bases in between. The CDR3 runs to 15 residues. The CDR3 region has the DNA TGTGCCAGCAGCTCCACGTCGAGCTCTGGAAACACCATATATTTT. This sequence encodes CASSSTSSSGNTIYF.

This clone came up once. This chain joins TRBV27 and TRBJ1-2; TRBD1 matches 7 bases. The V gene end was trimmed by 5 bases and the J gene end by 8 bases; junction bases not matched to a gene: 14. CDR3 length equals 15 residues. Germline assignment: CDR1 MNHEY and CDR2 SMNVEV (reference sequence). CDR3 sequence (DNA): TGTGCCAGCAGTCCAAACATCCCGACAGGGAGAGGCTACACCTTC. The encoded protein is CASSPNIPTGRGYTF.

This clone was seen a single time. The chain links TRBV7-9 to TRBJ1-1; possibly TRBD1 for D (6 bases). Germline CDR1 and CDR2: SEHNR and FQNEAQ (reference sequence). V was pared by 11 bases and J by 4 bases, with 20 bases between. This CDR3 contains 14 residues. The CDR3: CALGGGAHGTEAFF. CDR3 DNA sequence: TGTGCCCTAGGGGGTGGGGCCCATGGCACTGAAGCTTTCTTT.

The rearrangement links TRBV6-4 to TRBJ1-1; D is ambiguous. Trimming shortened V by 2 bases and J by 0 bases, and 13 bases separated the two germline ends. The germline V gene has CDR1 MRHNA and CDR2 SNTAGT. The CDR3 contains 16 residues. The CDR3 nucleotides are TGTGCCAGCAGTGACCCTCTTCCACCAGTGAACACTGAAGCTTTCTTT. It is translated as CASSDPLPPVNTEAFF.

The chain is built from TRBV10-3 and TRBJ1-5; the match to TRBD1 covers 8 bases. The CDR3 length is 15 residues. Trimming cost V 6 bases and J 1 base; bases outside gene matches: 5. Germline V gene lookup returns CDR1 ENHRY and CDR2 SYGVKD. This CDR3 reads CAIRAGQGSNQPQHF. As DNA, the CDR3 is TGTGCCATCAGGGCCGGACAGGGAAGCAATCAGCCCCAGCATTTT.

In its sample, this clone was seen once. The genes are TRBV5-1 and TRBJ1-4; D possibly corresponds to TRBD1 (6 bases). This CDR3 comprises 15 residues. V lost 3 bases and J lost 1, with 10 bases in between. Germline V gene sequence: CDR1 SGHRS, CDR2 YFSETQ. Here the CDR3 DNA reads TGCGCCAGCAGCTCCCTACAGGGAACTAATGAAAAACTGTTTTTT. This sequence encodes CASSSLQGTNEKLFF.

The DNA for the CDR3 is TGTGCCAGCAGCTTAAGGCCTCCTAGAGGGACTAGCGGCTTGAGCTCCTACAATGAGCAGTTCTTC. Translating it yields CASSLRPPRGTSGLSSYNEQFF. The gene calls are TRBV7-3 and TRBJ2-1; 11 bases line up with TRBD2. The CDR3 loop spans 22 amino acids. The V segment lost 1 base and the J segment 0 bases; nucleotides outside the gene matches: 17. The V gene's germline CDR1 is SGHTA and CDR2 FQGTGA. Complete variable domain (other parts from reference TRBV7-3 and TRBJ2-1): GAGVSQTPSNKVTEKGKYVELRCDPISGHTALYWYRQSLGQGPEFLIYFQGTGAADDSGLPNDRFFAVRPEGSVSTLKIQRTERGDSAVYLCASSLRPPRGTSGLSSYNEQFFGPGTRLTVL.

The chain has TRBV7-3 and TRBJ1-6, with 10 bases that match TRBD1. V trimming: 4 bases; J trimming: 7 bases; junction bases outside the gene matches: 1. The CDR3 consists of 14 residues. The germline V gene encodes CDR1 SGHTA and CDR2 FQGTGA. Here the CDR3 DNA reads TGTGCCAGCAGCTGGGACAGGGGAAATTCACCCCTCCACTTT. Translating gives CASSWDRGNSPLHF.

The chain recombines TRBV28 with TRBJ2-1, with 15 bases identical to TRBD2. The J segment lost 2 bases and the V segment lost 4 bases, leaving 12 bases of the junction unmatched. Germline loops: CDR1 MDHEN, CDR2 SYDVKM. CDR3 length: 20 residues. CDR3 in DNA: TGTGCCAGCAGTTCGTTCAGCGGGACTAGCGGGGGGTCGCCCTACAATGAGCAGTTCTTC. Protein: CASSSFSGTSGGSPYNEQFF.

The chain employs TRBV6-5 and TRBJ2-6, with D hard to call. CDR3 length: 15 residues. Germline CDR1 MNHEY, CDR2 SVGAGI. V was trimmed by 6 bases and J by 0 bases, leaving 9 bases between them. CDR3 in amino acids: CASSLTDSGANVLTF. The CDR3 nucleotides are TGTGCCAGCAGCCTTACGGACTCTGGGGCCAACGTCCTGACTTTC.

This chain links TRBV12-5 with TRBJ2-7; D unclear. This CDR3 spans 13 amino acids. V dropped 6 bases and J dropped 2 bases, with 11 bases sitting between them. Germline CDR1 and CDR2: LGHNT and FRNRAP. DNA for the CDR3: TGTGCTAGTGGGACGGATCGGACCTACGAGCAGTACTTC. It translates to CASGTDRTYEQYF. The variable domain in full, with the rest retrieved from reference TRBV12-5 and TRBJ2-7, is DARVTQTPRHKVTEMGQEVTMRCQPILGHNTVFWYRQTMMQGLELLAYFRNRAPLDDSGMPKDRFSAEMPDATLATLKIQPSEPRDSAVYFCASGTDRTYEQYFGPGTRLTVT.

CDR3 coding DNA: TGTGCCAGCAGTTTTGCTTATGGCTACACCTTC. Protein: CASSFAYGYTF. V and J are TRBV12-3 or TRBV12-4 and TRBJ1-2; D is uncertain. The ends were cut back, 3 bases at V and 5 bases at J, with 4 bases in the middle. The CDR3 sequence is 11 residues long.

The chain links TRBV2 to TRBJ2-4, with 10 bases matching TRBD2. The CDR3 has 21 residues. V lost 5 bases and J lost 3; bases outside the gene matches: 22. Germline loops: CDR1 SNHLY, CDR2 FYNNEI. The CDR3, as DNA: TGTGCCAGCAGTCCTATAATGCCACCTCCTAGCGGGAGTAGGAACAAAAACATTCAGTACTTC. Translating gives CASSPIMPPPSGSRNKNIQYF.